This note documents a single T cell receptor beta chain sequence. Its antigen is currently unknown. This sample stems from a study of cytomegalovirus exposure and HLA in healthy donors. Study findings and constraints: Per published accounts, TCR beta sequences correctly predicted the HLA-A and HLA-B alleles of most subjects. Later analysis indicated greater clonal expansion among HLA-associated TCR beta chains than among equally common other chains. A later analysis found that most CMV-associated TCR beta chains appeared HLA-restricted.

The PCR had 60 Vbeta and 13 Jbeta primers. Sequencing was performed with immunoSEQ multiplex PCR; in TCRdb, only in-frame clones are kept and a portion is missing. Of 110,000 or so clones in the sample, around 15% were seen once. Germline V gives CDR1 MNHEY, CDR2 SMNVEV (reference sequence). Trimming shortened V by 5 bases and J by 3 bases, and 9 bases separated the two germline ends. The CDR3 loop spans 13 amino acids. The sequence was collected from a female donor in good health and CMV-seronegative. V gene TRBV27 combines with J gene TRBJ2-3, with no clear D. The specimen was PBMCs. In nucleotides, the CDR3 is TGTGCCAGCAGTACCGGGTGGACAGATACGCAGTATTTT. Translating gives CASSTGWTDTQYF.